This TCR beta chain comes out of a study of OX40 agonist ivuxolimab in advanced cancers. Sequencing used immunoSEQ multiplex PCR; TCRdb keeps in-frame clones, though not all of them. Of 100,000 or so clones listed, around nine tenths were seen once; the top ten hold over 0.7%. The germline V gene encodes CDR1 GTSNPN and CDR2 SVGIG (reference sequence). Trimming at V came to 1 base and at J to 9 bases, leaving 14 bases not matched to a gene. This CDR3 spans 16 amino acids. This TCR derives from an adult with an advanced solid tumor such as melanoma, head and neck, liver or kidney cancer. Sample: CD4+ or CD8+ T cells sorted from blood, taken in a trial of the OX40 agonist ivuxolimab. The rearrangement uses TRBV30 and TRBJ2-5; 10 bases are shared with TRBD2. The CDR3 loop reads CAWSAQSISSGGAQYF. Written as DNA, the CDR3 is TGTGCCTGGAGTGCTCAATCCATTTCTAGCGGGGGTGCCCAGTACTTC. The variable domain in full, completed from reference TRBV30 and TRBJ2-5, reads SQTIHQWPATLVQPVGSPLSLECTVEGTSNPNLYWYRQAAGRGLQLLFYSVGIGQISSEVPQNLSASRPQDRQFILSSKKLLLSDSGFYLCAWSAQSISSGGAQYFGPGTRLLVL.